The 23 T cell receptor beta chains listed next were all sequenced from one sample in a study of T cell repertoires in cytomegalovirus infection. Each CDR3 protein is one row after TCRdb ran MiXCR on the reads. This table holds approximately 730,000 distinct CDR3 sequences, around 31% found once. No cognate antigen is known for these TCRs. Sequenced here: cultured PBMCs, sampled from culture after CMV antigen stimulation. The source of these receptors is a human donor in good health (CMV status not recorded). Some clones in this sample may be carry-over from other donors' samples.

This clonotype was observed at least ten times. The V and J genes are TRBV7-2 and TRBJ2-1; TRBD2 might be the D (6 bases). There are 14 residues in the CDR3. Trimming removed 5 bases from V and 4 bases from J, with 12 bases in between. Germline loops: CDR1 SGHTA, CDR2 FQGNSA. The DNA of the CDR3 is TGTGCCAGCAGCCCCACGGGAGTATACAATGAGCAGTTCTTC. As protein: CASSPTGVYNEQFF.

The sample holds a few counts of this clonotype. The chain couples TRBV28 to TRBJ2-7, with 8 nucleotides matching TRBD1. Germline CDR1 is MDHEN and CDR2 is SYDVKM. V dropped 4 bases and J dropped 2; count of bases not matched to a gene: 7. The CDR3 length is 15 residues. Here the CDR3 reads CASSSPGTGPYEQYF. In DNA form, the CDR3 reads TGTGCCAGCAGTTCCCCCGGGACAGGCCCCTACGAGCAGTACTTC.

The chain links TRBV11-2 to TRBJ2-4; 11 positions agree with TRBD2. This CDR3 comprises 13 residues. The junction had 2 bases not matched to a gene; V was cut back by 5 bases and J by 8 bases. Per the germline V gene, CDR1 is SGHAT and CDR2 is FQNNGV. DNA for the CDR3: TGTGCCAGCAGCCGTAGCGGGGGGGACATTCAGTACTTC. The encoded protein is CASSRSGGDIQYF.

To note about this clonotype: Just one base apart from a much larger clone, this may be a read error. This rearrangement joins TRBV7-2 to TRBJ2-5; 7 bases agree with TRBD1. The CDR3 totals 15 residues. V dropped 5 bases and J dropped 1; count of bases not matched to a gene: 7. From germline, CDR1 is SGHTA and CDR2 FQGNSA. As DNA, the CDR3 is TGTGCCAGCAGCCCCAGTGGGACAGCCCAAGAGACCCAGTACTTC. It encodes CASSPSGTAQETQYF.

In this sample, this clonotype turned up a few times. The CDR3 region has the DNA TGTGCCACTGACAGGCTGTCTGGAGATACGCAGTATTTT. Protein: CATDRLSGDTQYF. This chain joins TRBV15 and TRBJ2-3, with a weak D call TRBD1 (6 bases). CDR1 and CDR2 from the germline V gene are LNHNV and YYDKDF (reference sequence). Trimming cost V 9 bases and J 5 bases, with 15 bases left between them. This CDR3 region has 13 residues.

The sample holds many counts of this clonotype. The rearrangement uses TRBV7-9 and TRBJ1-1; 8 bases map to TRBD1. The CDR3 is 14 amino acids. V shed 9 bases, J shed 0 bases, and the junction held 6 bases outside the gene matches. Germline CDR1 is SEHNR and CDR2 is FQNEAQ (reference sequence). CDR3 residues: CASRDRRMNTEAFF. The CDR3 DNA follows: TGTGCCAGTAGGGACAGGCGAATGAACACTGAAGCTTTCTTT.

In this sample, this clonotype turned up a few times. The V call is TRBV7-8, the J call TRBJ2-2; 9 bases map to TRBD2. The germline CDR1 and CDR2 sequences are SGHVS and FQNEAQ. The CDR3 consists of 20 residues. With 6 bases clipped from V and 0 bases from J, the junction kept 17 bases outside the gene matches. CDR3 sequence (DNA): TGTGCCAGCAGTTACCCTCGCTCGGGCGGGGGGGAAACGAACACCGGGGAGCTGTTTTTT. Translated: CASSYPRSGGGETNTGELFF. Combining the CDR3 with reference TRBV7-8 and TRBJ2-2 gives the whole variable domain GAGVSQSPRYKVAKRGQDVALRCDPISGHVSLFWYQQALGQGPEFLTYFQNEAQLDKSGLPSDRFFAERPEGSVSTLKIQRTQQEDSAVYLCASSYPRSGGGETNTGELFFGEGSRLTVL.

This clonotype turned up a few times. The rearrangement uses TRBV18 and TRBJ2-1, with D hard to call. Germline CDR1 and CDR2: KGHSH and LQKENI. Trimming removed 3 bases from V and 0 bases from J, with 18 bases in between. CDR3 length equals 18 residues. Here the CDR3 reads CASSPTPLRLSSYNEQFF. In DNA, the CDR3 is TGTGCCAGCTCACCTACCCCCCTTAGATTGAGCTCCTACAATGAGCAGTTCTTC.

At least ten counts were recorded for this clonotype. CDR3 sequence: CASSYSDRGNTEAFF. CDR3 in DNA: TGTGCCAGCAGTTACTCGGACAGGGGGAACACTGAAGCTTTCTTT. This chain connects TRBV7-8 to TRBJ1-1; 9 positions agree with TRBD1. CDR3 length: 15 residues. Germline V gene data show CDR1 as SGHVS and CDR2 as FQNEAQ. V lost 6 bases, J lost 1 base, and 6 bases stayed unmatched.

The genes are TRBV5-4 and TRBJ2-1; 8 positions match TRBD2. Losses at the gene ends were 5 bases for V and 8 bases for J; bases not matched to a gene: 15. The CDR3 runs 16 residues. Germline V gene data show CDR1 as SGHNT and CDR2 as YYREEE (reference sequence). The CDR3: CASSSLASGSIYEQFF. The CDR3 bases are TGTGCCAGCAGTTCGCTGGCCAGCGGGAGTATATATGAGCAGTTCTTC.

This clonotype has just a few counts. Being one base from a much bigger clone, this may be a read error. The chain uses TRBV5-4 and TRBJ2-1; 7 bases are shared with TRBD1. From germline, CDR1 is SGHNT and CDR2 YYREEE (reference sequence). V was pared by 4 bases and J by 7 bases, with 2 bases of the junction left unmatched. This CDR3 spans 12 amino acids. CDR3: CASSQQGNEQFF. CDR3 coding DNA: TGTGCCAGCAGCCAACAGGGGAATGAGCAGTTCTTC.

This clonotype showed up just a few times. This chain connects TRBV7-9 to TRBJ1-3; 8 positions agree with TRBD1. Germline V gives CDR1 SEHNR, CDR2 FQNEAQ (reference sequence). CDR3 size: 16 residues. Trimming removed 4 bases from V and 1 base from J; junction bases left unmatched: 6. This CDR3 reads CASSSSWTGSGNTIYF. CDR3 in DNA: TGTGCCAGCAGCTCGTCATGGACAGGGTCTGGAAACACCATATATTTT.

This sequence joins TRBV10-3 and TRBJ2-1, with D unclear. The CDR3 consists of 14 residues. Germline V gene lookup returns CDR1 ENHRY and CDR2 SYGVKD. Trimming removed 6 bases from V and 5 bases from J, with 14 bases in between. In DNA, the CDR3 is TGTGCCATCAGGCGGACCGAACTGGACAATGAGCAGTTCTTC. It translates to CAIRRTELDNEQFF.

Only a few counts were recorded for this clonotype. V gene TRBV7-9 combines with J gene TRBJ2-5; 9 nucleotides line up with TRBD1. Germline assignment: CDR1 SEHNR and CDR2 FQNEAQ (reference sequence). The trim removed 3 bases at V and 3 bases at J, leaving 5 bases unmatched. The CDR3 consists of 15 residues. The CDR3 protein is CASSFRGQGKETQYF. The CDR3 DNA reads as TGTGCCAGCAGCTTCCGGGGACAGGGAAAAGAGACCCAGTACTTC.

The V and J genes are TRBV19 and TRBJ1-5; tentatively, D is TRBD1 (5 bases). CDR1 is LNHDA, CDR2 SQIVND, per germline (reference sequence). This CDR3 is built from 14 residues. V lost 1 base to trimming and J lost 6 bases, with 10 bases between them. CDR3 nucleotide sequence: TGTGCCAGTAGTATAGGAGGGGTCGGTCAGCCCCAGCATTTT. As protein: CASSIGGVGQPQHF.

This clonotype occurred a few times. The CDR3 reads CASSPRRIWDGYTF. Here the CDR3 DNA reads TGTGCCAGCAGCCCCCGGAGGATCTGGGATGGCTACACCTTC. The genes are TRBV7-9 and TRBJ1-2, with D unclear. The germline V gene has CDR1 SEHNR and CDR2 FQNEAQ (reference sequence). V was cut by 5 bases and J by 6 bases, with 16 bases left in between. CDR3 length equals 14 residues.

This clonotype was seen just once. The chain combines TRBV20-1 with TRBJ2-3; no definite D call. Germline loops: CDR1 DFQATT, CDR2 SNEGSKA (reference sequence). CDR3 length: 13 amino acids. V gave up 3 bases and J gave up 1 base, with 8 bases separating them. The CDR3 region is CSASLQRTDTQYF. Written as DNA, the CDR3 is TGCAGTGCTAGTTTACAGCGCACAGATACGCAGTATTTT.

The sample holds a few counts of this clonotype. This chain joins TRBV5-4 and TRBJ1-2; TRBD1 matches at 8 bases. The CDR3 is 14 residues long. Germline assignment: CDR1 SGHNT and CDR2 YYREEE (reference sequence). Trimming took 6 bases from V and 3 from J; bases not matched to a gene: 7. The CDR3 loop reads CASTLRTGHYGYTF. CDR3 DNA: TGTGCCAGCACCCTGCGGACAGGGCACTATGGCTACACCTTC.

This clonotype was seen a few times. CDR3 DNA: TGTGCCAGCAGCTTAAGTCGGGGGGGAGGGGAAAAACTGTTTTTT. Encoded protein: CASSLSRGGGEKLFF. The gene calls are TRBV7-8 and TRBJ1-4; the D gene is possibly TRBD1 (5 bases). The CDR3 spans 15 residues. Germline V CDR1 and CDR2: SGHVS, FQNEAQ. Deletions cut 2 bases from V and 8 bases from J, with 15 bases between. The full variable domain, in which reference TRBV7-8 and TRBJ1-4 provide the parts outside the CDR3, is GAGVSQSPRYKVAKRGQDVALRCDPISGHVSLFWYQQALGQGPEFLTYFQNEAQLDKSGLPSDRFFAERPEGSVSTLKIQRTQQEDSAVYLCASSLSRGGGEKLFFGSGTQLSVL.

The chain employs TRBV6-6 and TRBJ2-2; a weak D match, TRBD2 (5 bases). Trimming stripped 8 bases from V and 0 bases from J, with 13 bases between. The germline V gene has CDR1 MNHNY and CDR2 SVGAGI (reference sequence). This CDR3 contains 15 residues. In nucleotides, the CDR3 is TGTGCCAGCTGGTTCGGAGGCCCGAACACCGGGGAGCTGTTTTTT. Encoded protein: CASWFGGPNTGELFF.

This clonotype was observed a few times. CDR3 region: CASSRTTGDTQYF. CDR3 DNA: TGTGCCAGCAGCCGCACCACAGGAGATACGCAGTATTTT. This chain joins TRBV6-6 and TRBJ2-3, with D maybe TRBD1 (5 bases). Per the germline V gene, CDR1 is MNHNY and CDR2 is SVGAGI (reference sequence). The CDR3 sequence is 13 residues long. Trimming shortened V by 6 bases and J by 5 bases, and 12 bases separated the two germline ends.

V usage is TRBV9 and J usage is TRBJ2-7; 9 nucleotides line up with TRBD1. CDR1 SGDLS and CDR2 YYNGEE come from the germline V gene. V dropped 3 bases and J dropped 4; count of bases not matched to a gene: 11. The CDR3 has 16 residues. The CDR3 DNA reads TGTGCCAGCAGCGCCCGACAGGGGGATAGTGGGTACGAGCAGTACTTC. Amino acids: CASSARQGDSGYEQYF.

This clonotype was recorded a few times. The chain joins TRBV28 to TRBJ1-2, with D possibly being TRBD1 (6 bases). This CDR3 is 15 amino acids long. Per the germline V gene, CDR1 is MDHEN and CDR2 is SYDVKM. The ends were cut back, 5 bases at V and 7 bases at J, with 20 bases in the middle. The CDR3 DNA is TGTGCCAGCAGTGACGTGGGGACACCCGCGGGTGGCTACACCTTC. This sequence encodes CASSDVGTPAGGYTF.